This T cell receptor beta chain was recovered during a study of blood T cell repertoires in COVID-19. The overall study: T cells, B-cell-depleted T cells, or PBMCs supplied cDNA or gDNA.

Germline trimming cut 3 bases from V and 8 bases from J; bases unmatched to any gene: 4. The germline V gene encodes CDR1 KGHSH and CDR2 LQKENI. This CDR3 is 14 amino acids long. Under the authors' procedure: Researchers report that nucleated cell counts were estimated from reference gene primer amplification. Assay used: immunoSEQ multiplex PCR; TCRdb lists only in-frame clones, some missing. Clonal size and the V and J genes are those of that table, whereas D and trimming came from the DNA. Seen here are 97,000 or so clones, less than 95% observed once, and the top ten hold about 1.7%. This receptor was obtained from a man between 60 and 75 years old with acute or convalescent COVID-19. This chain links TRBV18 with TRBJ1-2; 12 bases line up with TRBD1. The sample taken for sequencing was peripheral blood. The CDR3 sequence: CASSPGQGAEGYTF. CDR3 in DNA: TGTGCCAGCTCACCGGGACAGGGGGCGGAAGGCTACACCTTC.